These 2 T cell receptor beta chains were all obtained from the same sample, sequenced in a study of T cells after yellow fever vaccination. MiXCR was run by TCRdb on the 5' RACE reads, yielding one entry per CDR3 protein. The sample consists of a few hundred thousand distinct CDR3 sequences, around 17% of them appearing once. The sample consisted of PBMCs, taken about 5 days after the first yellow fever vaccination. The source of these receptors is a young man who received the YFV17D yellow fever vaccine.

This clonotype was seen a few times. V and J are TRBV4-1 and TRBJ1-1, with a weak D call TRBD1 (5 bases). CDR1 and CDR2 (germline): MGHRA, YSYEKL. V gave up 0 bases and J gave up 5 bases, with 13 bases separating them. The CDR3 sequence is 15 residues long. The CDR3 DNA sequence: TGCGCCAGCAGCCAAGATTGGCAGGGTGGAACTGAAGCTTTCTTT. It is translated as CASSQDWQGGTEAFF.

A few counts support this clonotype. The chain joins TRBV5-6 to TRBJ2-5, with D perhaps TRBD2 (6 bases). The CDR3 is made up of 16 amino acids. Germline V gene data show CDR1 as SGHDT and CDR2 as YYEEEE. V was cut by 1 base and J by 3 bases, with 16 bases left in between. This CDR3 reads CASSLSGLVEKETQYF. CDR3 DNA: TGTGCCAGCAGCTTGTCGGGACTTGTCGAGAAAGAGACCCAGTACTTC.